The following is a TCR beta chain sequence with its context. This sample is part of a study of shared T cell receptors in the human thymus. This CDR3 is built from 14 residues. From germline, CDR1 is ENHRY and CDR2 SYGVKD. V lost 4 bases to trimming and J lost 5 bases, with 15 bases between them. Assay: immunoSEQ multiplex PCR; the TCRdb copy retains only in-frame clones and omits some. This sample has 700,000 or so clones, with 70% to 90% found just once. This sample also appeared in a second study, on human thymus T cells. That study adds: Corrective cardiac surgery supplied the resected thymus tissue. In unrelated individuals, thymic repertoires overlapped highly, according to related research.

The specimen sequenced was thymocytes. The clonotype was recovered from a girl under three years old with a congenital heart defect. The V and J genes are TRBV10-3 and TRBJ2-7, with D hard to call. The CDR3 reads CAISVRLGLDEQYF. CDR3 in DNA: TGTGCCATCAGTGTCCGACTGGGTCTGGACGAGCAGTACTTC.